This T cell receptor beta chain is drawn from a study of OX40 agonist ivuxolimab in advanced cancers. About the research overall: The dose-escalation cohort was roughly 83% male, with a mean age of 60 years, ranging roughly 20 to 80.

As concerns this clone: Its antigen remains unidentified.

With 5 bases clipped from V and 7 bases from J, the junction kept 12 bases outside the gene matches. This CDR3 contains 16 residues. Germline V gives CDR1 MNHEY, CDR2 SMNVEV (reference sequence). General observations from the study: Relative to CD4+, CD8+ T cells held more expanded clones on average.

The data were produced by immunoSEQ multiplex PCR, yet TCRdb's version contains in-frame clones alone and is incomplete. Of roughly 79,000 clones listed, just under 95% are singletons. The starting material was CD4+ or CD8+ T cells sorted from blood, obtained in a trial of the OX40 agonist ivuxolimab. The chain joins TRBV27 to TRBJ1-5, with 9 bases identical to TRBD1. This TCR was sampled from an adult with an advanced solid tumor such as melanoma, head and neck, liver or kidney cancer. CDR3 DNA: TGTGCCAGCAGTCCCCAGACCACAGGGGGCGAACAGCCCCAGCATTTT. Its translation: CASSPQTTGGEQPQHF.